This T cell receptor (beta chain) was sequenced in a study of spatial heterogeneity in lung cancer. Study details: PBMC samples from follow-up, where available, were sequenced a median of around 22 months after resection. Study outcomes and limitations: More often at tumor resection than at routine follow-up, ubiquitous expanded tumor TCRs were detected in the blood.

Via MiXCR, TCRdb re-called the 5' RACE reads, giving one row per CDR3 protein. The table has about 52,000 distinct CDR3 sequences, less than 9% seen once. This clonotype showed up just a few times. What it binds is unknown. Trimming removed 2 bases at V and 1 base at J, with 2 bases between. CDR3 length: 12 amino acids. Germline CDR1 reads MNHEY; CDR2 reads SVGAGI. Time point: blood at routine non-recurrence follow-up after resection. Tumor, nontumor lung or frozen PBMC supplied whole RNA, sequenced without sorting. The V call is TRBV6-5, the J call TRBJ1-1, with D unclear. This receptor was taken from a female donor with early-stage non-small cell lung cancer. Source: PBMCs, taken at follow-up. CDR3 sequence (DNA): TGTGCCAGCAGTTACAAGAACACTGAAGCTTTCTTT. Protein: CASSYKNTEAFF.